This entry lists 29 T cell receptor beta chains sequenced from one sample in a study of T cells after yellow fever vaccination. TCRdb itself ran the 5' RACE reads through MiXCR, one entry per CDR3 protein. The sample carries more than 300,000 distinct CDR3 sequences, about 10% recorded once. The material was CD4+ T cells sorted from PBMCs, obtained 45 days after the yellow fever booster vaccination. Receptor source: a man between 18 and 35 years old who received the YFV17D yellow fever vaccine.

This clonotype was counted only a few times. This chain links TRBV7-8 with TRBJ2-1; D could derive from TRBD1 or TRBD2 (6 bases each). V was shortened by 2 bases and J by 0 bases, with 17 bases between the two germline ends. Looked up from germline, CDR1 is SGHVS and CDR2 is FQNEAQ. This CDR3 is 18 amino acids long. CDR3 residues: CASSLWGAGKSSYNEQFF. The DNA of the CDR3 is TGTGCCAGCAGCTTATGGGGGGCGGGGAAAAGCTCCTACAATGAGCAGTTCTTC. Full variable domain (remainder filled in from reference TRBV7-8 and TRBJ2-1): GAGVSQSPRYKVAKRGQDVALRCDPISGHVSLFWYQQALGQGPEFLTYFQNEAQLDKSGLPSDRFFAERPEGSVSTLKIQRTQQEDSAVYLCASSLWGAGKSSYNEQFFGPGTRLTVL.

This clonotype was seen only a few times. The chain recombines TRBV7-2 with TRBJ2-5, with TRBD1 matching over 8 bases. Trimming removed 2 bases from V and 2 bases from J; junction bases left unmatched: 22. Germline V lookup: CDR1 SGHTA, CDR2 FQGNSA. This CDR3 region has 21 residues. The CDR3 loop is CASSLLGAGGRTDTRQETQYF. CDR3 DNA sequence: TGTGCCAGCAGCTTACTAGGGGCAGGGGGCCGAACCGACACTAGACAAGAGACCCAGTACTTC.

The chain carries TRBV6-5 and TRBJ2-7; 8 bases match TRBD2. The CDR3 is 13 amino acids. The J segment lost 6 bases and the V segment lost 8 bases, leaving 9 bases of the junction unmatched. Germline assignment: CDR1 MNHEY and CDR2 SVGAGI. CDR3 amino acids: CASSLVAGFEQYV. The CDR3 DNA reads TGTGCCAGCTCGTTGGTAGCGGGGTTCGAGCAGTACGTC.

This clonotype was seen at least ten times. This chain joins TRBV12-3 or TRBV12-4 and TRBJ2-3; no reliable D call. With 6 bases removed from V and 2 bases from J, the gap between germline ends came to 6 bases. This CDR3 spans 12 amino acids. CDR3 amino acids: CASSSNTDTQYF. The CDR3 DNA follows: TGTGCCAGCAGCTCCAACACAGATACGCAGTATTTT.

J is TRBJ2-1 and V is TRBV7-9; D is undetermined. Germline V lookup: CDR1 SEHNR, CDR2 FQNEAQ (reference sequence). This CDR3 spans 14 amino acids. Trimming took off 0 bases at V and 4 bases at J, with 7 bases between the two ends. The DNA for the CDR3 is TGTGCCAGCAGCTTAGCGGCATCATACAATGAGCAGTTCTTC. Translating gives CASSLAASYNEQFF. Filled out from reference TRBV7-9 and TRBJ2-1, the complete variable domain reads DTGVSQNPRHKITKRGQNVTFRCDPISEHNRLYWYRQTLGQGPEFLTYFQNEAQLEKSRLLSDRFSAERPKGSFSTLEIQRTEQGDSAMYLCASSLAASYNEQFFGPGTRLTVL.

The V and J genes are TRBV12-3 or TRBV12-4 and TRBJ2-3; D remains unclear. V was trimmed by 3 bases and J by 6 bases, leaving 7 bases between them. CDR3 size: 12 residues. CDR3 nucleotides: TGTGCCAGCAGTTTCGGGTCTGATACGCAGTATTTT. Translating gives CASSFGSDTQYF.

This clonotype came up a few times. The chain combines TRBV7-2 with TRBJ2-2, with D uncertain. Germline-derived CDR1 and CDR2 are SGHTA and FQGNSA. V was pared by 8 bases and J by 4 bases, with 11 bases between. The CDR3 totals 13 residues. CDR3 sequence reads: CASGRLATGELFF. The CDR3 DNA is TGTGCCAGCGGGCGGCTCGCCACCGGGGAGCTGTTTTTT.

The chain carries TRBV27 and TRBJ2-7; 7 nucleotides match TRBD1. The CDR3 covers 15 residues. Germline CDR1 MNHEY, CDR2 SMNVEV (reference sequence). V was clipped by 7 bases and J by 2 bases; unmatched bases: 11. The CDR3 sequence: CASTPMQGVAYEQYF. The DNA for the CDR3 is TGTGCCAGCACCCCGATGCAGGGGGTAGCCTACGAGCAGTACTTC.

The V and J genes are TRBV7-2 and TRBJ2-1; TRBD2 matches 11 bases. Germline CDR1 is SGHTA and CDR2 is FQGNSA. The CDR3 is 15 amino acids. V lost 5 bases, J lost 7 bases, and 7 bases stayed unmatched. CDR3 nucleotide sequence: TGTGCCAGCAGCAGACCGACTAGCGGGGCAAATGAGCAGTTCTTC. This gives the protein CASSRPTSGANEQFF.

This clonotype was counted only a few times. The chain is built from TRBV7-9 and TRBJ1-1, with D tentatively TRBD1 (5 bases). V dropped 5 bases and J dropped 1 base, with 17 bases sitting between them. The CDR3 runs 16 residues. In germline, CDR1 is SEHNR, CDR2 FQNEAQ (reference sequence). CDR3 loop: CASSPRGAGSNTEAFF. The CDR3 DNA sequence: TGTGCCAGCAGCCCCAGAGGGGCGGGCTCGAACACTGAAGCTTTCTTT.

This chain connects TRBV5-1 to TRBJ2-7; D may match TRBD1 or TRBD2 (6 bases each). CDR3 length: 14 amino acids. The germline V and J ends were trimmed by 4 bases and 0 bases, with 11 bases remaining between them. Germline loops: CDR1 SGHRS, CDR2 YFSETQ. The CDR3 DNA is TGCGCCAGCAGCCACGGGGGCTCCTCCTACGAGCAGTACGTC. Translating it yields CASSHGGSSYEQYV.

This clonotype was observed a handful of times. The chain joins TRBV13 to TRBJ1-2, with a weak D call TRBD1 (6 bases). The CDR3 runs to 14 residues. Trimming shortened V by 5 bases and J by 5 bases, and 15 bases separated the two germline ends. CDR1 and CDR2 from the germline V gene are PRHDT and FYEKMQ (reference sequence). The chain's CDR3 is CASSRGGQSYGYTF. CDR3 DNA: TGTGCCAGCAGCCGAGGTGGACAGTCATATGGCTACACCTTC.

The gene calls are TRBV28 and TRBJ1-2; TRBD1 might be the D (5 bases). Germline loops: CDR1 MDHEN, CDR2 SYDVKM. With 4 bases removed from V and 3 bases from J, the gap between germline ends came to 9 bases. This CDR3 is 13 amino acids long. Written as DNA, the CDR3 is TGTGCCAGCAGTTCCGACAGCTACTATGGCTACACCTTC. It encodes CASSSDSYYGYTF.

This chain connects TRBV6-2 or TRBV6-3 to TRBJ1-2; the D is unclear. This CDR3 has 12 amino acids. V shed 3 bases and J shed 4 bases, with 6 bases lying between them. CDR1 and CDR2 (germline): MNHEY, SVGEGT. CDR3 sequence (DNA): TGTGCCAGCAGTTATAACGGCTATGGCTACACCTTC. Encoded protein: CASSYNGYGYTF.

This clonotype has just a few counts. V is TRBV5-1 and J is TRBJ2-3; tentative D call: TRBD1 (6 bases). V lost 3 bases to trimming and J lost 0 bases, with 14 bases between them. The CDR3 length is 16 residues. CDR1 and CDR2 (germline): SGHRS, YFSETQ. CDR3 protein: CASSSGPQGSTDTQYF. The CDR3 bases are TGCGCCAGCAGCTCGGGACCCCAGGGGAGCACAGATACGCAGTATTTT.

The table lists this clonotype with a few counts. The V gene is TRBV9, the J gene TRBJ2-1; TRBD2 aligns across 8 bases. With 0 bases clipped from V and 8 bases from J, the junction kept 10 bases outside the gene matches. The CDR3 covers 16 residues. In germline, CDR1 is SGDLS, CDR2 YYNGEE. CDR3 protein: CASSVAGLAGLDEQFF. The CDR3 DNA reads TGTGCCAGCAGCGTAGCGGGCCTAGCGGGCCTGGATGAGCAGTTCTTC.

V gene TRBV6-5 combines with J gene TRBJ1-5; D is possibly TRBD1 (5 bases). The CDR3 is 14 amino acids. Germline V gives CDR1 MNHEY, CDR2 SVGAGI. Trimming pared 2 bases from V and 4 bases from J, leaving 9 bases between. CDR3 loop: CASSYTGANQPQHF. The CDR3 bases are TGTGCCAGCAGTTACACAGGTGCTAATCAGCCCCAGCATTTT.

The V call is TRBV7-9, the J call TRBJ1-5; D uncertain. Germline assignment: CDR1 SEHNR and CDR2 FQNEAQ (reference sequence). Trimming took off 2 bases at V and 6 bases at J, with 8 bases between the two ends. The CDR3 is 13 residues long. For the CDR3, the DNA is TGTGCCAGCAGCTTACTGGGTGGTCAGCCCCAGCATTTT. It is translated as CASSLLGGQPQHF.

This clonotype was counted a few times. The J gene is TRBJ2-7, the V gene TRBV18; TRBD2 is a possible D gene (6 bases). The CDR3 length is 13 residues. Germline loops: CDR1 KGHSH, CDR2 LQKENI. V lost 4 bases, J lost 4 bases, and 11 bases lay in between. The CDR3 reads CASSLRRAYEQYV. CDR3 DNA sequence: TGTGCCAGCTCACTCCGGAGGGCATACGAGCAGTACGTC.

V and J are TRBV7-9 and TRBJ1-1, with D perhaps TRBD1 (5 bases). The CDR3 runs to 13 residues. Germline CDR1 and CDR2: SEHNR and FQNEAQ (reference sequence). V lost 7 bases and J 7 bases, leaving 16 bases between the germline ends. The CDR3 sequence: CASNRGGDREAFF. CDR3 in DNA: TGTGCCAGCAACCGTGGGGGAGATCGTGAAGCTTTCTTT.

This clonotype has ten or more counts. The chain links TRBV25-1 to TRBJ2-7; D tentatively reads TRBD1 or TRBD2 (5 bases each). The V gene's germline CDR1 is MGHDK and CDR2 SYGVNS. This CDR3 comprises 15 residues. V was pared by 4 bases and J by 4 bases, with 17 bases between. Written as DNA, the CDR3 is TGTGCCAGCAGTGGGATTGGGACGAGGGTTTACGAGCAGTACTTC. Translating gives CASSGIGTRVYEQYF.

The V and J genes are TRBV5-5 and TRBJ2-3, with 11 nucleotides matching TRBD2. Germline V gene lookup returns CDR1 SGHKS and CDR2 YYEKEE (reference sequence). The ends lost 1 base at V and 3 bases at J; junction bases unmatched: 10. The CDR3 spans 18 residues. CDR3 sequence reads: CASSLFLASGGKTDTQYF. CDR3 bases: TGTGCCAGCAGCTTGTTTCTCGCTAGCGGGGGGAAGACAGATACGCAGTATTTT.

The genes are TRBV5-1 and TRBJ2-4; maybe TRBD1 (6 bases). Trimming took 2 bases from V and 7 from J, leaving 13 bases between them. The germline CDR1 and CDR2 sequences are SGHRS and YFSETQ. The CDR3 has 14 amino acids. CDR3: CASSFRDTDNIQYF. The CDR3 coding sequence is TGCGCCAGCAGCTTCCGGGACACGGATAACATTCAGTACTTC.

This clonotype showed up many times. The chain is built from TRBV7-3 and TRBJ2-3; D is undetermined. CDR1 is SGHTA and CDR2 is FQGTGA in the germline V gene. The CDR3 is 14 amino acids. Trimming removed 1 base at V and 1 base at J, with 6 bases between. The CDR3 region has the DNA TGTGCCAGCAGCTTAAACCCTGGCACAGATACGCAGTATTTT. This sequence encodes CASSLNPGTDTQYF.

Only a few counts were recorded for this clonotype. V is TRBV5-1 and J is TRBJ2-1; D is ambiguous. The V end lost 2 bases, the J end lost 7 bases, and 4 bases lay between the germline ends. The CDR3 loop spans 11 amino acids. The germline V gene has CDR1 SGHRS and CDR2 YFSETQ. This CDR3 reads CASSFTNEQFF. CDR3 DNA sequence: TGCGCCAGCAGCTTTACGAATGAGCAGTTCTTC.

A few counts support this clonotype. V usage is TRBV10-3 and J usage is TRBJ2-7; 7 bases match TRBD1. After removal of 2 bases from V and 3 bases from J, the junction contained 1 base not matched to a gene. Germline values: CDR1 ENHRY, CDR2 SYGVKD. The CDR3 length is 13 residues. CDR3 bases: TGTGCCATCAGTGAGGACAGGGTCTACGAGCAGTACTTC. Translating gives CAISEDRVYEQYF.

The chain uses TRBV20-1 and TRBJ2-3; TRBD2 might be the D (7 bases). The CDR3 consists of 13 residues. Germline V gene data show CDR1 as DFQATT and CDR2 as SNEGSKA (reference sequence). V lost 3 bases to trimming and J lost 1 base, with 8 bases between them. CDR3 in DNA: TGCAGTGCTAGCGGGGGGCGCACAGATACGCAGTATTTT. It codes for CSASGGRTDTQYF.

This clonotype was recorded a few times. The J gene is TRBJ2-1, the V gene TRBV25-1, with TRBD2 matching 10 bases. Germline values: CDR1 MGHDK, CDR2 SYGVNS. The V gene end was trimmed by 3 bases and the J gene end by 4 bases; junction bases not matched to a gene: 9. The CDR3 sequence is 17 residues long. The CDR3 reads CASSEGASGGPYNEQFF. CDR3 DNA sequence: TGTGCCAGCAGTGAGGGGGCTAGCGGGGGTCCGTACAATGAGCAGTTCTTC.

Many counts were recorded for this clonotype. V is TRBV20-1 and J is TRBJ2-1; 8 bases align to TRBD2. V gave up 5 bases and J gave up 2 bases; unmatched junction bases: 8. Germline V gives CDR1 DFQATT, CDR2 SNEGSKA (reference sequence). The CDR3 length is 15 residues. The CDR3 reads CSAASGGAPYNEQFF. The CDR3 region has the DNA TGCAGTGCTGCGAGCGGGGGTGCCCCCTACAATGAGCAGTTCTTC.